A selection of T cell receptor beta chains follows, all from one sample in a study of CD8+ T cells in alopecia areata. Generated by immunoSEQ multiplex PCR, the TCRdb table keeps only in-frame clones and is missing some. This sample has approximately 210,000 clones, with around 56% found just once. Sequencing used CD4+ T cells sorted from blood, obtained at week 4, from a patient treated with tofacitinib. All receptors come from a human donor with alopecia areata. CDR3s include the opening cysteine and the closing phenylalanine or tryptophan. D genes are given only for firm matches.

d_call,j_call,v_call,cdr3_length,cdr3_aa
TRBD2,TRBJ2-5,TRBV5-4,16,CASSLGLAGGQETQYF
NA,TRBJ2-7,TRBV29-1,13,CSGAGGSSYEQYF
NA,TRBJ1-4,TRBV5-6,15,CASSSTGRTNEKLFF
NA,TRBJ1-2,TRBV19,11,CATKTRDRYTF
NA,TRBJ1-6,TRBV7-2,14,CASSRTSYNSPLHF
TRBD2,TRBJ2-2,TRBV29-1,14,CSVGERGKTGELFF
TRBD1,TRBJ1-2,TRBV7-8,15,CASSLRAGGLSGYTF
TRBD2,TRBJ2-7,TRBV30,14,CAWSRGGGAHEQYF
NA,TRBJ2-1,TRBV5-4,14,CASSLESGGGEQFF
NA,TRBJ1-2,TRBV7-2,12,CASSYLTVGYTF
NA,TRBJ1-6,TRBV5-1,13,CASSWGSDSPLHF
NA,TRBJ2-3,TRBV25-1,14,CASSDQSSTDTQYF
TRBD1,TRBJ1-5,TRBV2,17,CASSGRAGQGRNQPQHF
NA,TRBJ2-2,TRBV5-1,15,CASSLQSTNTGELFF
TRBD1,TRBJ2-7,TRBV9,15,CASSVAPGQVYEQYF
NA,TRBJ1-1,TRBV5-1,13,CASSLAGRPQAFF